This T cell receptor beta chain was obtained from a study of blood T cell repertoires in COVID-19. Study context: COVID-19 samples collected from the United States, Italy and Spain covered acute and convalescent phases. From T cells, B-cell-depleted T cells, or PBMCs came the material, which was cDNA or gDNA.

About this clone itself: Other DNA sequences in the sample encode the same CDR3.

V dropped 7 bases and J dropped 1 base, with 7 bases sitting between them. Germline values: CDR1 LNHDA, CDR2 SQIVND (reference sequence). The CDR3 has 12 residues. In the study's own analysis: The assay estimated nucleated cells by amplifying reference gene primers. The table came from immunoSEQ multiplex PCR; TCRdb's copy has only in-frame clones and leaves some out. The DNA gave D and trimming, while V, J and clone size come from that table. The sample yields over 100,000 clones, 82% seen once. The receptor was isolated from a woman in her 70s with acute or convalescent COVID-19. Sequenced input: peripheral blood. This chain links TRBV19 with TRBJ1-2; no definite D call. Written as DNA, the CDR3 is TGTGCCAGTATCGGCGGTAACTATGGCTACACCTTC. Encoded protein: CASIGGNYGYTF.